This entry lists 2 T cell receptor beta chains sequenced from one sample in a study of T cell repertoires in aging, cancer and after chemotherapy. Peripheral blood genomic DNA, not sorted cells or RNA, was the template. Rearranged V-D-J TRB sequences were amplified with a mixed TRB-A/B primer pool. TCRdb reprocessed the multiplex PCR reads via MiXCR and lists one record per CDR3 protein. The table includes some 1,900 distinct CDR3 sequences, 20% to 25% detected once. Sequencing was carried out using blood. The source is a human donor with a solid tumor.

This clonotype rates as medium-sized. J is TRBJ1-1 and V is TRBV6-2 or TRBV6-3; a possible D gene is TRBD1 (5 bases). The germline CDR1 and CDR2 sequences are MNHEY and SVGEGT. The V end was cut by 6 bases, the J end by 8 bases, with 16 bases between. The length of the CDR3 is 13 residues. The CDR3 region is CASREQAFLEAFF. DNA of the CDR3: TGTGCCAGCAGGGAACAGGCGTTCCTCGAAGCTTTCTTT.

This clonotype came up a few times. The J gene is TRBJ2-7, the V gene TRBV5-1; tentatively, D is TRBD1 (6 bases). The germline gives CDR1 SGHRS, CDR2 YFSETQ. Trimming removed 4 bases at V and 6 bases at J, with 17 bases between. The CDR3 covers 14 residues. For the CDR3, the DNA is TGCGCCAGCAGCCCACCGGGAACAGGGCTCGAGCAGTACTTC. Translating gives CASSPPGTGLEQYF.